These T cell receptor beta chains were read from a single sample in a study of shared T cell receptors in the human thymus. TCRdb keeps only in-frame clones here, not all; method: immunoSEQ multiplex PCR. The repertoire holds hundreds of thousands of clones, with around 95% as singletons. The sample consisted of thymocytes. The receptors were gathered from a human donor. CDR3s include the opening cysteine and the closing phenylalanine or tryptophan. Each record gives: CDR3 DNA, CDR3 protein, J gene, clone size, D gene, CDR3 length, V gene. D genes are given only for firm matches. Clone size is stated in some rows and not others, as once, few, many or a class when expanded.

cdr3_nt: TGTGCCAGCAACTTAACGGTGGGACTCCTCTCCTACGAGCAGTACTTC
cdr3_aa: CASNLTVGLLSYEQYF
j_call: TRBJ2-7
clone_size: .
d_call: .
cdr3_length: 16
v_call: TRBV11-2

cdr3_nt: TGTGCCAGTAGTATAACCGCCGTTAGCAATCAGCCCCAGCATTTT
cdr3_aa: CASSITAVSNQPQHF
j_call: TRBJ1-5
clone_size: .
d_call: .
cdr3_length: 15
v_call: TRBV19

cdr3_nt: TGTGCCAGCAGCGACCTCCCGGGACAGGTAGACTACGAGCAGTACTTC
cdr3_aa: CASSDLPGQVDYEQYF
j_call: TRBJ2-7
clone_size: .
d_call: TRBD1
cdr3_length: 16
v_call: TRBV11-2

cdr3_nt: TGTGCCAGCAGCTCCATGGGACTAGGTGATACGCAGTATTTT
cdr3_aa: CASSSMGLGDTQYF
j_call: TRBJ2-3
clone_size: .
d_call: TRBD2
cdr3_length: 14
v_call: TRBV7-2

cdr3_nt: TGTGCCAGCAGCTTACTCGGGAACTATGGCTACACCTTC
cdr3_aa: CASSLLGNYGYTF
j_call: TRBJ1-2
clone_size: .
d_call: .
cdr3_length: 13
v_call: TRBV7-2

cdr3_nt: TGTGCCTGGAGTGTGCCCTTGTATGAGCAGTTCTTC
cdr3_aa: CAWSVPLYEQFF
j_call: TRBJ2-1
clone_size: few
d_call: .
cdr3_length: 12
v_call: TRBV30

cdr3_nt: TGTGCCAGCAGTTCGAGTTTAGGTACCGGGGGGGAGACCCAGTACTTC
cdr3_aa: CASSSSLGTGGETQYF
j_call: TRBJ2-5
clone_size: few
d_call: TRBD2
cdr3_length: 16
v_call: TRBV2

cdr3_nt: TGTGCCAGCAGCTTGGGTTGGACTGAAGCTTTCTTT
cdr3_aa: CASSLGWTEAFF
j_call: TRBJ1-1
clone_size: once
d_call: .
cdr3_length: 12
v_call: TRBV5-4

cdr3_nt: TGTGCCAGCAGCCAAGATCGGGGGCGTTACGAGCAGTACTTC
cdr3_aa: CASSQDRGRYEQYF
j_call: TRBJ2-7
clone_size: once
d_call: .
cdr3_length: 14
v_call: TRBV14

cdr3_nt: TGCGCCAGCAGCCTTAGGGGTCCCGGGGAGCTGTTTTTT
cdr3_aa: CASSLRGPGELFF
j_call: TRBJ2-2
clone_size: .
d_call: .
cdr3_length: 13
v_call: TRBV4-1

cdr3_nt: TGCGCCAGCAGTCATACTAGCGCGGACGAGACCCAGTACTTC
cdr3_aa: CASSHTSADETQYF
j_call: TRBJ2-5
clone_size: .
d_call: TRBD2
cdr3_length: 14
v_call: TRBV10-1

cdr3_nt: TGTGCCAGCAGCGGAGGGGACAGGGCCAACTATGGCTACACCTTC
cdr3_aa: CASSGGDRANYGYTF
j_call: TRBJ1-2
clone_size: .
d_call: TRBD1
cdr3_length: 15
v_call: TRBV9

cdr3_nt: TGTGCCAGCAGTGGGGGGACAGCCTATGGCTACACCTTC
cdr3_aa: CASSGGTAYGYTF
j_call: TRBJ1-2
clone_size: .
d_call: TRBD1
cdr3_length: 13
v_call: TRBV6-4

cdr3_nt: TGCGCCAGCAGCCAAGGGACAGGGAAAACTGAAGCTTTCTTT
cdr3_aa: CASSQGTGKTEAFF
j_call: TRBJ1-1
clone_size: .
d_call: TRBD1
cdr3_length: 14
v_call: TRBV4-1

cdr3_nt: TGTGCCAGCACCAAAATGGGCGCAGGGGTAGATGCGGATGGCTACACCTTC
cdr3_aa: CASTKMGAGVDADGYTF
j_call: TRBJ1-2
clone_size: .
d_call: .
cdr3_length: 17
v_call: TRBV27

cdr3_nt: TGCGCCAGTCCGGGACTAGCGTACGAGCAGTACTTC
cdr3_aa: CASPGLAYEQYF
j_call: TRBJ2-7
clone_size: .
d_call: TRBD2
cdr3_length: 12
v_call: TRBV5-1

cdr3_nt: TGTGCCAGCTCACAAACGGACGAGAGGAGCTCCTACGAGCAGTACTTC
cdr3_aa: CASSQTDERSSYEQYF
j_call: TRBJ2-7
clone_size: .
d_call: .
cdr3_length: 16
v_call: TRBV18

cdr3_nt: TGTGCCAGCAGGGGACACCAAGAGACCCAGTACTTC
cdr3_aa: CASRGHQETQYF
j_call: TRBJ2-5
clone_size: .
d_call: .
cdr3_length: 12
v_call: TRBV11-2

cdr3_nt: TGTGCCAGTAGTATAAACGCTCTTATGTTCTTC
cdr3_aa: CASSINALMFF
j_call: TRBJ2-1
clone_size: .
d_call: .
cdr3_length: 11
v_call: TRBV19

cdr3_nt: TGTGCCAGCAGCTTGGCGGCAGGACCCTACGAGCAGTACTTC
cdr3_aa: CASSLAAGPYEQYF
j_call: TRBJ2-7
clone_size: .
d_call: .
cdr3_length: 14
v_call: TRBV5-5

cdr3_nt: TGTGCCAGCAGCTTGGGCGTCTATGGCTACACCTTC
cdr3_aa: CASSLGVYGYTF
j_call: TRBJ1-2
clone_size: .
d_call: .
cdr3_length: 12
v_call: TRBV7-2

cdr3_nt: TGTGCCAGCAGTGTACCGGGACAGGGGTACCAAGAGACCCAGTACTTC
cdr3_aa: CASSVPGQGYQETQYF
j_call: TRBJ2-5
clone_size: once
d_call: TRBD1
cdr3_length: 16
v_call: TRBV28

cdr3_nt: TGTGCCAGCAGCTCCCGGAGGGGGGGAAAAACCGGGGAGCTGTTTTTT
cdr3_aa: CASSSRRGGKTGELFF
j_call: TRBJ2-2
clone_size: .
d_call: .
cdr3_length: 16
v_call: TRBV7-6

cdr3_nt: TGTGCCAGCAGCCAAGATCGGGGCGGGAGGGCCAGGTACAATGAGCAGTTCTTC
cdr3_aa: CASSQDRGGRARYNEQFF
j_call: TRBJ2-1
clone_size: once
d_call: TRBD2
cdr3_length: 18
v_call: TRBV4-2

cdr3_nt: TGTGCCAGCAGGATCTACAGGGGGCTTGACAATGAGCAGTTCTTC
cdr3_aa: CASRIYRGLDNEQFF
j_call: TRBJ2-1
clone_size: .
d_call: TRBD1
cdr3_length: 15
v_call: TRBV27

cdr3_nt: TGTGCCAGCAGCTCTTGCTCCTACGAGCAGTACTTC
cdr3_aa: CASSSCSYEQYF
j_call: TRBJ2-7
clone_size: .
d_call: .
cdr3_length: 12
v_call: TRBV7-2

cdr3_nt: TGTGCCAGCAGTGACCGGGACGACTTCGTTCAGTACTTC
cdr3_aa: CASSDRDDFVQYF
j_call: TRBJ2-4
clone_size: .
d_call: .
cdr3_length: 13
v_call: TRBV6-5

cdr3_nt: TGTGCCATCATAACCCAGGACGGCCGGGGGTCCCACAATGAGCAGTTCTTC
cdr3_aa: CAIITQDGRGSHNEQFF
j_call: TRBJ2-1
clone_size: .
d_call: .
cdr3_length: 17
v_call: TRBV7-8

cdr3_nt: TGTGCCAGCAGTCCCGGACTAGCGGGAGGACCCTACAATGAGCAGTTCTTC
cdr3_aa: CASSPGLAGGPYNEQFF
j_call: TRBJ2-1
clone_size: .
d_call: TRBD2
cdr3_length: 17
v_call: TRBV27

cdr3_nt: TGTGCCATCCAAACCGGGACCAAAGGAAGAGAGCAGTTCTTC
cdr3_aa: CAIQTGTKGREQFF
j_call: TRBJ2-1
clone_size: .
d_call: .
cdr3_length: 14
v_call: TRBV6-1

cdr3_nt: TGTGCCAGCCGTATCCAGGGGCTAGAGGTTAACAATGAGCAGTTCTTC
cdr3_aa: CASRIQGLEVNNEQFF
j_call: TRBJ2-1
clone_size: .
d_call: .
cdr3_length: 16
v_call: TRBV7-2

cdr3_nt: TGTGCCACCAGCAGAGGATATTCGCCTTACGAGCAGTACTTC
cdr3_aa: CATSRGYSPYEQYF
j_call: TRBJ2-7
clone_size: .
d_call: .
cdr3_length: 14
v_call: TRBV15

cdr3_nt: TGTGCCTGGGACGGGACAGAGCCCACAGATACGCAGTATTTT
cdr3_aa: CAWDGTEPTDTQYF
j_call: TRBJ2-3
clone_size: .
d_call: TRBD1
cdr3_length: 14
v_call: TRBV30

cdr3_nt: TGTGCCAGTAGTTTTCCCGGACAGGGCAATCAGCCCCAGCATTTT
cdr3_aa: CASSFPGQGNQPQHF
j_call: TRBJ1-5
clone_size: .
d_call: TRBD1
cdr3_length: 15
v_call: TRBV19

cdr3_nt: TGTGCCAGCAGGTCGTTGATTGGGACAGGTCCCTCTGGAAACACCATATATTTT
cdr3_aa: CASRSLIGTGPSGNTIYF
j_call: TRBJ1-3
clone_size: once
d_call: TRBD1
cdr3_length: 18
v_call: TRBV5-5

cdr3_nt: TGCGCCAGCAGCTTGACACCATGGGAGCAGTTCTTC
cdr3_aa: CASSLTPWEQFF
j_call: TRBJ2-1
clone_size: .
d_call: .
cdr3_length: 12
v_call: TRBV5-1

cdr3_nt: TGTGCCATCAGTCGGGACAGACGCTACAATGAGCAGTTCTTC
cdr3_aa: CAISRDRRYNEQFF
j_call: TRBJ2-1
clone_size: .
d_call: TRBD1
cdr3_length: 14
v_call: TRBV10-3

cdr3_nt: TGTGCCAGCAGCTTCCATCCGAGGAATGAGCAGTTCTTC
cdr3_aa: CASSFHPRNEQFF
j_call: TRBJ2-1
clone_size: .
d_call: .
cdr3_length: 13
v_call: TRBV5-6

cdr3_nt: TGCAGCGTTGAAGCACAGTTCTTC
cdr3_aa: CSVEAQFF
j_call: TRBJ2-1
clone_size: .
d_call: .
cdr3_length: 8
v_call: TRBV29-1

cdr3_nt: TGTGCCAGCAGCCTGGCGGACGTCCTGACTTTC
cdr3_aa: CASSLADVLTF
j_call: TRBJ2-6
clone_size: once
d_call: .
cdr3_length: 11
v_call: TRBV7-6

cdr3_nt: TGTGCCAGCAGTTACGGACAGGGAAACACTGAAGCTTTCTTT
cdr3_aa: CASSYGQGNTEAFF
j_call: TRBJ1-1
clone_size: .
d_call: TRBD1
cdr3_length: 14
v_call: TRBV6-5

cdr3_nt: TGTGCCAGCAGCGCACCCCGGGGCGAGCAGTACTTC
cdr3_aa: CASSAPRGEQYF
j_call: TRBJ2-7
clone_size: .
d_call: .
cdr3_length: 12
v_call: TRBV6-5

cdr3_nt: TGTGCCAGCAGCTTAGTTGAGCGGGTTTACAATGAGCAGTTCTTC
cdr3_aa: CASSLVERVYNEQFF
j_call: TRBJ2-1
clone_size: once
d_call: .
cdr3_length: 15
v_call: TRBV7-6

cdr3_nt: TGTGCCAGCAGCTTAGCCGGCCAGGGGACTTATAATTCTGGAAACACCATATATTTT
cdr3_aa: CASSLAGQGTYNSGNTIYF
j_call: TRBJ1-3
clone_size: .
d_call: .
cdr3_length: 19
v_call: TRBV7-6

cdr3_nt: TGCGCCAGCAGCCACCCCAAAGGGACAGGGGATTTCGTCTACGAGCAGTACTTC
cdr3_aa: CASSHPKGTGDFVYEQYF
j_call: TRBJ2-7
clone_size: .
d_call: TRBD1
cdr3_length: 18
v_call: TRBV4-1

cdr3_nt: TGCGCCAGCAGCCGCGCAAGGCCGGGGGATACTAGCGGGAGAGGTCACGAGCAGTACTTC
cdr3_aa: CASSRARPGDTSGRGHEQYF
j_call: TRBJ2-7
clone_size: .
d_call: TRBD2
cdr3_length: 20
v_call: TRBV4-3

cdr3_nt: TGCGCCAGCAGTGGAGCAGTACCCTTCGAGGGAGAAGGGTACGAGCAGTACTTC
cdr3_aa: CASSGAVPFEGEGYEQYF
j_call: TRBJ2-7
clone_size: .
d_call: .
cdr3_length: 18
v_call: TRBV10-1

cdr3_nt: TGTGCCAGCACCAACGACGGGACAGGGGGCGGGTATGGCTACACCTTC
cdr3_aa: CASTNDGTGGGYGYTF
j_call: TRBJ1-2
clone_size: .
d_call: TRBD1
cdr3_length: 16
v_call: TRBV28

cdr3_nt: TGTGCCAGCAGCCCCCGGACATCGGGGAACACTGAAGCTTTCTTT
cdr3_aa: CASSPRTSGNTEAFF
j_call: TRBJ1-1
clone_size: .
d_call: .
cdr3_length: 15
v_call: TRBV7-6

cdr3_nt: TGTGCCAGCAGTTACCGAAGGCGGGAGAGCACAGATACGCAGTATTTT
cdr3_aa: CASSYRRRESTDTQYF
j_call: TRBJ2-3
clone_size: .
d_call: TRBD2
cdr3_length: 16
v_call: TRBV6-5

cdr3_nt: TGTGCCAGCAGCCCGGAGGGCTACCTAGAGACCCAGTACTTC
cdr3_aa: CASSPEGYLETQYF
j_call: TRBJ2-5
clone_size: .
d_call: .
cdr3_length: 14
v_call: TRBV5-4

cdr3_nt: TGTGCTAGCAGCTCCCTCCGCCCCTACGAGCAGTACTTC
cdr3_aa: CASSSLRPYEQYF
j_call: TRBJ2-7
clone_size: .
d_call: .
cdr3_length: 13
v_call: TRBV7-7

cdr3_nt: TGTGCCAGCAGCTTAAACGGAAGGACAGGCGAGTCTGAAGATACGCAGTATTTT
cdr3_aa: CASSLNGRTGESEDTQYF
j_call: TRBJ2-3
clone_size: once
d_call: TRBD1
cdr3_length: 18
v_call: TRBV5-4

cdr3_nt: TGTGCCAGCATACGGGGAGAGACCCAGTACTTC
cdr3_aa: CASIRGETQYF
j_call: TRBJ2-5
clone_size: .
d_call: .
cdr3_length: 11
v_call: TRBV27